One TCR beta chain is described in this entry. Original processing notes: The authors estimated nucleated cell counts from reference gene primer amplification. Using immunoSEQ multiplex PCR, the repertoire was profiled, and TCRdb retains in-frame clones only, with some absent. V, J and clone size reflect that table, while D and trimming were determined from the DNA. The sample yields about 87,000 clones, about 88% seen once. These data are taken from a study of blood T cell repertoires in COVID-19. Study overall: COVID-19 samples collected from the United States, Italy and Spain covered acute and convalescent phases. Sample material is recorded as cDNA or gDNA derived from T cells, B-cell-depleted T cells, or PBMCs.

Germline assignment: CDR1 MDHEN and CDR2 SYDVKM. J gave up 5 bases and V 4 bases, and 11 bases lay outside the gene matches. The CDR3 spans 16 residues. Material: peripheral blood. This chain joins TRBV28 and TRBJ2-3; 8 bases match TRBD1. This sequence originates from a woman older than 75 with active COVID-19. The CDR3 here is CASSSRTGPILDTQYF. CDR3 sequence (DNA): TGTGCCAGCAGTTCCCGGACAGGGCCGATATTAGATACGCAGTATTTT.